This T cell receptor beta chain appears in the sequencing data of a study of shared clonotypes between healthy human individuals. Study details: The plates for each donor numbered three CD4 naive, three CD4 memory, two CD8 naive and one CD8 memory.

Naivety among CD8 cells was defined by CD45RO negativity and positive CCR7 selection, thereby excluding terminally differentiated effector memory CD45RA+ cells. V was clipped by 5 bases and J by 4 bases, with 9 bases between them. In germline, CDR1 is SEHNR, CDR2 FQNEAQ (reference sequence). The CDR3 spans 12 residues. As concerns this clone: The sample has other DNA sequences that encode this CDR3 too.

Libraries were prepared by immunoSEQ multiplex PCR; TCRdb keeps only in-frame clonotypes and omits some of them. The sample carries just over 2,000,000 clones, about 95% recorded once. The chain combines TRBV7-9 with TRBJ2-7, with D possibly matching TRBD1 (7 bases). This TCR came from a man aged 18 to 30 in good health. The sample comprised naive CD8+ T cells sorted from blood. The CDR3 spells CASSQGGYEQYF. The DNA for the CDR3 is TGTGCCAGCAGCCAGGGGGGATACGAGCAGTACTTC.